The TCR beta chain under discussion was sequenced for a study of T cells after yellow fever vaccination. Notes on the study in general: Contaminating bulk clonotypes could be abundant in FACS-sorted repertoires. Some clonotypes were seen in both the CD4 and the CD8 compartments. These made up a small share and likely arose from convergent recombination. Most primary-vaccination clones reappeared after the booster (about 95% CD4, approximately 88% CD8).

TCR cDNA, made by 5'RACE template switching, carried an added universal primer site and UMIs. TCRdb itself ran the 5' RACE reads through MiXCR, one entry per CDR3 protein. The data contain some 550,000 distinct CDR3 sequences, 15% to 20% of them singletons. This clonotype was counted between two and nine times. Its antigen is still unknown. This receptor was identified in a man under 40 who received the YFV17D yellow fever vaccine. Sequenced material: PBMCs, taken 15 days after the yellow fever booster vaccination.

CDR3: CASSLTRANYGYTF. The CDR3 DNA reads TGCGCCAGCAGCTTAACGAGGGCTAACTATGGCTACACCTTC. The V call is TRBV5-1, the J call TRBJ1-2; unclear D gene. V lost 2 bases and J 0 bases, leaving 8 bases between the germline ends. Germline V gives CDR1 SGHRS, CDR2 YFSETQ. This CDR3 spans 14 amino acids.